Below are 14 T cell receptor beta chains sequenced from a single sample in a study of CD8 T cells in ankylosing spondylitis. One entry per CDR3 protein results from TCRdb running MiXCR on the 5' RACE reads. The sample lists roughly 30,000 distinct CDR3 sequences; approximately 15% were seen once. The specimen was blood. Receptors originate from a male donor with ankylosing spondylitis or in good health (not recorded which).

This clonotype has just a few counts. The rearrangement joins TRBV2 to TRBJ2-1; D is perhaps TRBD1 (6 bases). V was clipped by 1 base and J by 4 bases, with 11 bases between them. This CDR3 has 15 residues. The germline CDR1 and CDR2 sequences are SNHLY and FYNNEI. The CDR3, as DNA: TGTGCCAGCAGTGAAGGCCAGGGGAATTACAATGAGCAGTTCTTC. Its protein product is CASSEGQGNYNEQFF. Full variable domain (missing parts from reference TRBV2 and TRBJ2-1): EPEVTQTPSHQVTQMGQEVILRCVPISNHLYFYWYRQILGQKVEFLVSFYNNEISEKSEIFDDQFSVERPDGSNFTLKIRSTKLEDSAMYFCASSEGQGNYNEQFFGPGTRLTVL.

This clonotype was picked up many times. This chain links TRBV7-2 with TRBJ2-3, with unresolved D. CDR3 length: 14 amino acids. Deletions cut 3 bases from V and 8 bases from J, with 15 bases between. Germline assignment: CDR1 SGHTA and CDR2 FQGNSA. This CDR3 reads CASSLTSPAVTQYF. As DNA, the CDR3 is TGTGCCAGCAGCTTGACAAGCCCAGCAGTTACGCAGTATTTT. The entire variable domain, with the rest obtained from reference TRBV7-2 and TRBJ2-3, is as follows: GAGVSQSPSNKVTEKGKDVELRCDPISGHTALYWYRQSLGQGLEFLIYFQGNSAPDKSGLPSDRFSAERTGGSVSTLTIQRTQQEDSAVYLCASSLTSPAVTQYFGPGTRLTVL.

The sample holds a few counts of this clonotype. The chain has TRBV4-3 and TRBJ2-2; TRBD2 might be the D (5 bases). Trimming pared 4 bases from V and 3 bases from J, leaving 9 bases between. Germline loops: CDR1 LGHNA, CDR2 YSLEER. This CDR3 region has 14 residues. In DNA form, the CDR3 reads TGCGCCAGCAGCCCGACTATACACACCGGGGAGCTGTTTTTT. Translating gives CASSPTIHTGELFF.

J is TRBJ2-2 and V is TRBV5-1; maybe TRBD1 (7 bases). The CDR3 runs 15 residues. With 3 bases removed from V and 4 bases from J, the gap between germline ends came to 13 bases. In germline, CDR1 is SGHRS, CDR2 YFSETQ. CDR3 sequence: CASSSQGGSTGELFF. The CDR3 region has the DNA TGCGCCAGCAGCTCCCAGGGGGGTTCCACCGGGGAGCTGTTTTTT.

The rearrangement uses TRBV6-6 and TRBJ1-1; D is unresolved. This CDR3 comprises 15 residues. Germline-derived CDR1 and CDR2 are MNHNY and SVGAGI (reference sequence). Trimming removed 11 bases at V and 0 bases at J, with 19 bases between. The CDR3, as DNA: TGTGCCGTAATCGGAAGGGAACAGATGAACACTGAAGCTTTCTTT. Its translation is CAVIGREQMNTEAFF.

This clonotype occurred many times. V usage is TRBV27 and J usage is TRBJ2-3; D might be TRBD1 (5 bases). With 7 bases removed from V and 8 bases from J, the gap between germline ends came to 22 bases. CDR1 and CDR2 (germline): MNHEY, SMNVEV (reference sequence). The CDR3 runs 15 residues. The CDR3 loop is CASKFVPGDQGTQYF. CDR3 sequence (DNA): TGTGCCAGCAAATTTGTCCCAGGTGATCAGGGTACGCAGTATTTT.

This clonotype was counted between two and nine times. The CDR3 bases are TGTGCCAGCATTAGGACTAGCGGAACCTACAATGAGCAGTTCTTC. This encodes CASIRTSGTYNEQFF. The rearrangement joins TRBV6-1 to TRBJ2-1; 10 positions agree with TRBD2. The germline CDR1 and CDR2 sequences are MNHNS and SASEGT. This CDR3 is built from 15 residues. V lost 7 bases to trimming and J lost 2 bases; unmatched junction nucleotides: 5.

This clonotype has a handful of counts. This sequence joins TRBV28 and TRBJ2-3, with a tentative D call TRBD2 (6 bases). This CDR3 comprises 15 residues. Deletions cut 7 bases from V and 0 bases from J, with 14 bases between. Germline CDR1 MDHEN, CDR2 SYDVKM. The CDR3 nucleotides are TGTGCCAGCACCTCCAAGCGGGCCAGCACAGATACGCAGTATTTT. Encoded protein: CASTSKRASTDTQYF. The full variable domain, with the rest looked up from reference TRBV28 and TRBJ2-3, is DVKVTQSSRYLVKRTGEKVFLECVQDMDHENMFWYRQDPGLGLRLIYFSYDVKMKEKGDIPEGYSVSREKKERFSLILESASTNQTSMYLCASTSKRASTDTQYFGPGTRLTVL.

This chain connects TRBV4-1 to TRBJ2-5, with 7 positions matching TRBD2. This CDR3 has 15 amino acids. CDR1 and CDR2 from the germline V gene are MGHRA and YSYEKL. Unmatched junction bases numbered 9, after V lost 3 bases and J lost 5 bases. CDR3 DNA: TGCGCCAGCAGCCAGCAGGGAGGGTCGTGGGAGACCCAGTACTTC. As protein: CASSQQGGSWETQYF.

The CDR3 protein is CASRTSGSSYNEQFF. The CDR3 nucleotides are TGTGCCAGCAGAACTAGCGGTAGCTCCTACAATGAGCAGTTCTTC. The chain joins TRBV28 to TRBJ2-1; 8 nucleotides align to TRBD2. V lost 6 bases, J lost 0 bases, and 4 bases stayed unmatched. Germline loops: CDR1 MDHEN, CDR2 SYDVKM. The CDR3 totals 15 residues.

The genes are TRBV7-3 and TRBJ2-2, with TRBD1 matching over 7 bases. The CDR3 is made up of 15 amino acids. The trim removed 5 bases at V and 11 bases at J, leaving 14 bases unmatched. Germline V lookup: CDR1 SGHTA, CDR2 FQGTGA. CDR3 DNA: TGTGCCAGCAGCGAAGGGACAGCCGCGTCCGAAGAGCTGTTTTTT. It codes for CASSEGTAASEELFF.

This clonotype was recorded a few times. J is TRBJ2-5 and V is TRBV29-1; D is perhaps TRBD1 or TRBD2 (6 bases each). V lost 4 bases to trimming and J lost 2 bases, with 14 bases between them. Germline-derived CDR1 and CDR2 are SQVTM and ANQGSEA. The CDR3 consists of 14 residues. CDR3 DNA: TGCAGCGTTGGTTGGGGGGCCCGGCAAGAGACCCAGTACTTC. It specifies CSVGWGARQETQYF.

The chain joins TRBV7-9 to TRBJ2-2; 9 bases fit TRBD1. The V gene end was trimmed by 5 bases and the J gene end by 5 bases; junction bases not matched to a gene: 9. The CDR3 length is 16 residues. Germline V gene sequence: CDR1 SEHNR, CDR2 FQNEAQ (reference sequence). The CDR3 DNA reads TGTGCCAGCAGCCCTAGGGGGACAGGGCCAACCGGGGAGCTGTTTTTT. Amino acids: CASSPRGTGPTGELFF.

This clonotype occurred a few times. This rearrangement joins TRBV28 to TRBJ2-3; the D gene is possibly TRBD1 (6 bases). The germline V and J ends were trimmed by 6 bases and 3 bases, with 13 bases remaining between them. Germline CDR1 MDHEN, CDR2 SYDVKM. The CDR3 extends over 14 amino acids. The CDR3 DNA follows: TGTGCCAGCAGATATTACAGGGAAACAGATACGCAGTATTTT. Protein: CASRYYRETDTQYF. Looking up the rest from reference TRBV28 and TRBJ2-3 gives the full variable domain: DVKVTQSSRYLVKRTGEKVFLECVQDMDHENMFWYRQDPGLGLRLIYFSYDVKMKEKGDIPEGYSVSREKKERFSLILESASTNQTSMYLCASRYYRETDTQYFGPGTRLTVL.